Detailed here is one T cell receptor (beta chain). The clone's antigen remains unknown. Per-base qualities were not stored, and no clone one base away is much larger. Hyperthyroidism patients were newly diagnosed, had a disease duration of under 2 months, and were aged 18 to 65 years. Any patient with an uncontrolled infection, another autoimmune disease, pregnancy or lactation was excluded. Diagnoses were based on clinical symptoms, serum thyroxine and TRAb, thyroid ultrasound and orbital computed tomography. Blood from progressor patients was collected at the time of first diagnosis with hyperthyroidism, before any ophthalmopathy symptoms had appeared. PBMCs were isolated from more than 9 ml of fresh peripheral blood by Ficoll-Paque density gradient centrifugation. Progressor patients were first diagnosed with Graves' hyperthyroidism and then developed ophthalmopathy during follow-up. Total RNA was extracted with Trizol reagent, and quality was checked on an Agilent 2100 Bioanalyzer.

This sample is part of a study of T cells in Graves' hyperthyroidism and ophthalmopathy (dated by TCRdb to between 2018 and 2020). Context from the whole study: Peripheral blood samples were taken at initial diagnosis, before any treatment was given. To identify distinguishing TCR V-J signatures, a discovery cohort of around 100 patients was used, comprising approximately 40 with Graves' ophthalmopathy and some 57 with stable Graves' hyperthyroidism. Prospective prediction of ophthalmopathy was tested in an independent validation cohort consisting of 18 hyperthyroidism patients and over 15 patients who later progressed to ophthalmopathy. For training and testing, the 80 to 100 patients in the discovery cohort were randomly divided in a 7:3 ratio. The study also compared thyroid tissue and blood T-cell repertoires from more than 5 Graves' hyperthyroidism patients. Once sampling was done, hyperthyroidism patients were given methimazole at a starting dose of 30 mg daily, whereas ophthalmopathy patients were given high-dose intravenous methylprednisolone. The paper describes TCR Vbeta CDR3 sequencing of roughly 130 peripheral blood samples, made up of around 41 ophthalmopathy patients, 70 to 75 hyperthyroidism patients and around 17 progressor patients. Study-wide findings and limitations: Most expanded thyroid clonotypes (frequency above 0.001) were also detected in blood, suggesting blood repertoires may reflect thyroid immune responses. In cross-validation, a model built on a 13 V-J signature told ophthalmopathy apart from stable hyperthyroidism with approximately 90% sensitivity and about 81% specificity, and in testing the same model reached 80%/75%. In validation, progression to ophthalmopathy was predicted by the model with 55% to 71% sensitivity and approximately 78% specificity, a median of about 6.8 months before onset. Sample size was not statistically predetermined, and blinding of investigators to group allocation was not performed.

Inclusive of the bounding cysteine and phenylalanine, the CDR3 is 16 residues long. Of the read, only the CDR3 DNA is kept; its 48 bases are in frame from base 1. From the germline V gene, CDR1 is MGHRA and CDR2 is YSYEKL. V is pruned by 2 bases and J by 6 bases, leaving 11 bases of the junction without a gene match. Amplification of TCR beta CDR3 regions was carried out from RNA transcripts. The first round of RT-PCR for the TCR CDR3 was performed with the HTBI primer set and the Qiagen OneStep RT-PCR kit. Libraries were constructed in a second round of multiplex PCR, after which size selection and purification were carried out. Libraries were sequenced paired-end with 100 bp reads on an Illumina HiSeq2000. The study's processing was this. SOAPnuke was used to process the raw data, with reads discarded if the reads contained adapters or uncalled bases, had a mean Phred below 15, or lacked an exact constant-primer or identifier match. High-quality paired reads were merged with COPE v1.2.5, and unique nucleotide sequences were defined as clonotypes. MiTCR v1.1 was used to align the clonotypes against IMGT TRBV, TRBD and TRBJ reference segments. The analysis included only V-J combinations with a frequency above 0.0001, which together covered around 99% of the repertoires. A TCS score was defined as the ratio of F50 (clonal expansion) to E x V (chaos), with BLOSUM62-based TCRdist applied between CDR3 peptides within each V-J. Welch's t-statistics and random forest reduced 500 to 650 V-J features to 10 to 15, which were used in a naive Bayes classifier (R e1071). The public reads were reprocessed in TCRdb via fastp at Q25 and MiXCR, keeping in-frame beta chains. Each CDR3 protein appears once, grouped with its most common genes and DNA. V and J calls and clone size were set by TCRdb, not the authors. Within this sample are hundreds of thousands of distinct CDR3 sequences, with 15% to 17% of them counted one time only. The ten largest account for around a quarter of the sample.

This chain is built from TRBV4-1 and TRBJ2-3, with 7 middle bases fitting TRBD2. The sample was blood. The TCR was taken from a young woman with Graves' hyperthyroidism that later progressed to Graves' ophthalmopathy. The CDR3 corresponds to CASSQKRDPGWDTQYF. The DNA sequence is given as TGCGCCAGCAGCCAAAAGCGGGACCCCGGATGGGATACGCAGTATTTT.